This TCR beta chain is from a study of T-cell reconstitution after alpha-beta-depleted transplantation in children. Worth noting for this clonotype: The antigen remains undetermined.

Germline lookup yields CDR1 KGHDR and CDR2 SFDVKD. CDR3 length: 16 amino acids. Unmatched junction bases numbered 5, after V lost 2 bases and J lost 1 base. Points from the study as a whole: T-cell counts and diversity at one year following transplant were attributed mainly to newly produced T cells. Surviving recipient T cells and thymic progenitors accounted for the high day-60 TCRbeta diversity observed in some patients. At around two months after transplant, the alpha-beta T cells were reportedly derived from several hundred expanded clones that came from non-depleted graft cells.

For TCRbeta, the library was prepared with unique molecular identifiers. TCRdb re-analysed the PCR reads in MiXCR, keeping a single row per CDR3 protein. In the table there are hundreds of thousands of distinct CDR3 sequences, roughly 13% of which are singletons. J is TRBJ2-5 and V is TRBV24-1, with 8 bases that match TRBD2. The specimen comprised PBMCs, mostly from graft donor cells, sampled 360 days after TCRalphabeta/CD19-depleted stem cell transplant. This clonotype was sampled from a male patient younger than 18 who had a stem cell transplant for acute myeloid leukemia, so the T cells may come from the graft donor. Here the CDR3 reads CATSDWSSGRQETQYF. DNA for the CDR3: TGTGCCACCAGTGATTGGTCTAGCGGGCGCCAAGAGACCCAGTACTTC.